One and the same sample provided the 26 T cell receptor beta chains below, sequenced in a study of graft-versus-host responses after intestinal transplantation. Clones were read by immunoSEQ multiplex PCR, and TCRdb kept only the in-frame ones, dropping some. The sample includes about 38,000 clones, 83% of them seen just once. The specimen was PBMCs, collected about 1,000 days after transplant. The receptors stem from a human patient who received an intestinal transplant, so some T cells may come from the graft donor.

The CDR3 coding sequence is TGTGCCTGGAGTGTACAAGGGAACACTGAAGCTTTCTTT. This sequence encodes CAWSVQGNTEAFF. The chain has TRBV30 and TRBJ1-1, with D unresolved. Trimming stripped 0 bases from V and 1 base from J, with 6 bases between. The CDR3 has 13 residues. Germline CDR1 and CDR2: GTSNPN and SVGIG (reference sequence).

V is TRBV5-8 and J is TRBJ1-2; no reliable D call. Trimming removed 3 bases at V and 0 bases at J, with 9 bases between. This CDR3 region has 14 residues. Looked up from germline, CDR1 is SGHTS and CDR2 is YDEGEE. CDR3 sequence: CASSSPTTNYGYTF. As DNA, the CDR3 is TGTGCCAGCAGCTCCCCGACAACTAACTATGGCTACACCTTC. Based on the CDR3 plus reference TRBV5-8 and TRBJ1-2, the full variable domain is EAGVTQSPTHLIKTRGQQATLRCSPISGHTSVYWYQQALGLGLQFLLWYDEGEERNRGNFPPRFSGRQFPNYSSELNVNALELEDSALYLCASSSPTTNYGYTFGSGTRLTVV.

This chain joins TRBV4-2 and TRBJ1-6; the match to TRBD1 covers 10 bases. Germline CDR1 LGHNA, CDR2 YNFKEQ. The CDR3 consists of 17 residues. Trimming took 0 bases from V and 10 from J; bases not matched to a gene: 9. CDR3 in amino acids: CASSQDPPGQGNSPLHF. CDR3 coding DNA: TGTGCCAGCAGCCAAGATCCCCCGGGACAGGGGAACTCACCCCTCCACTTT.

The chain recombines TRBV10-3 with TRBJ2-3; 13 positions match TRBD2. V dropped 4 bases and J dropped 2; count of bases not matched to a gene: 6. The germline V gene encodes CDR1 ENHRY and CDR2 SYGVKD. The length of the CDR3 is 17 residues. The CDR3 protein is CAISAPTSGGNTDTQYF. CDR3 DNA sequence: TGTGCCATCAGTGCGCCGACTAGCGGGGGGAACACAGATACGCAGTATTTT.

The V gene is TRBV25-1, the J gene TRBJ2-4, with TRBD1 as a possible D gene (6 bases). The V and J ends lost 2 bases and 6 bases respectively, with 14 bases between them. The CDR3 runs 15 residues. In germline, CDR1 is MGHDK, CDR2 SYGVNS. The CDR3 is CASSEGSQGGNIQYF. DNA of the CDR3: TGTGCCAGCAGTGAAGGTTCACAGGGTGGAAACATTCAGTACTTC.

V gene TRBV2 combines with J gene TRBJ1-2; 7 bases align to TRBD1. This CDR3 comprises 15 residues. From germline, CDR1 is SNHLY and CDR2 FYNNEI. V was clipped by 5 bases and J by 4 bases; unmatched bases: 10. The CDR3 region has the DNA TGTGCCAGCAGTCAGGAACAGGGGCGCTCCTATGGCTACACCTTC. This gives the protein CASSQEQGRSYGYTF.

This clone was detected only once. CDR3 coding DNA: TGTGCCAGCAGCCCCCGACTAGCGGGAGTTGTAACAGATACGCAGTATTTT. Translation gives CASSPRLAGVVTDTQYF. J is TRBJ2-3 and V is TRBV14, with 12 nucleotides matching TRBD2. Per the germline V gene, CDR1 is SGHDN and CDR2 is FVKESK. This CDR3 spans 17 amino acids. Trimming removed 4 bases from V and 3 bases from J; junction bases left unmatched: 8.

The V call is TRBV6-5, the J call TRBJ2-5; possibly TRBD1 or TRBD2 for D (5 bases each). V gave up 2 bases and J gave up 2 bases, with 12 bases separating them. There are 15 residues in the CDR3. Per the germline V gene, CDR1 is MNHEY and CDR2 is SVGAGI. DNA of the CDR3: TGTGCCAGCAGTTACGGGGCGGGCGGGCAAGAGACCCAGTACTTC. As protein: CASSYGAGGQETQYF.

This sequence joins TRBV28 and TRBJ2-6; D possibly matches TRBD1 or TRBD2 (5 bases each). V gave up 1 base and J gave up 1 base, with 8 bases separating them. Germline assignment: CDR1 MDHEN and CDR2 SYDVKM. The CDR3 is made up of 16 amino acids. The chain's CDR3 is CASSLLGDSGANVLTF. The CDR3 coding sequence is TGTGCCAGCAGTTTATTGGGGGATTCTGGGGCCAACGTCCTGACTTTC.

CDR3 region: CASGPSGSSYNEQFF. CDR3 nucleotides: TGTGCCAGCGGCCCTAGCGGGAGCTCCTACAATGAGCAGTTCTTC. V is TRBV9 and J is TRBJ2-1; TRBD2 matches at 10 bases. Germline V gives CDR1 SGDLS, CDR2 YYNGEE. With 7 bases clipped from V and 0 bases from J, the junction kept 4 bases outside the gene matches. The CDR3 contains 15 residues.

By its share, this clone is medium-sized. The J gene is TRBJ2-3, the V gene TRBV4-1; 12 positions agree with TRBD1. The CDR3 is made up of 19 amino acids. With 4 bases clipped from V and 2 bases from J, the junction kept 13 bases outside the gene matches. Germline-derived CDR1 and CDR2 are MGHRA and YSYEKL. CDR3 amino acids: CASSLAPSGTGGVTDTQYF. The CDR3, as DNA: TGCGCCAGCAGCCTCGCCCCTTCCGGGACAGGGGGCGTCACAGATACGCAGTATTTT.

The chain employs TRBV19 and TRBJ1-2, with D hard to call. The CDR3 runs to 14 residues. Germline V CDR1 and CDR2: LNHDA, SQIVND (reference sequence). The V end was cut by 6 bases, the J end by 1 base, with 12 bases between. Written as DNA, the CDR3 is TGTGCCAGTAGCCAACAGTGGGGTAACTATGGCTACACCTTC. Protein product: CASSQQWGNYGYTF.

The chain carries TRBV11-2 and TRBJ1-1; D is unclear. Germline V gene data show CDR1 as SGHAT and CDR2 as FQNNGV. V lost 2 bases and J 1 base, leaving 5 bases between the germline ends. This CDR3 is built from 13 residues. CDR3 in amino acids: CASSLIENTEAFF. The CDR3, as DNA: TGTGCCAGCAGCTTAATTGAGAACACTGAAGCTTTCTTT.

The chain joins TRBV4-1 to TRBJ1-1; 10 bases line up with TRBD1. CDR1 MGHRA and CDR2 YSYEKL come from the germline V gene. Trimming at V came to 0 bases and at J to 10 bases, leaving 14 bases not matched to a gene. The CDR3 runs to 17 residues. The CDR3, as DNA: TGCGCCAGCAGCCAAGATAGCCTCGAGATTTGGGACAGGGGAGCTTTCTTT. Protein sequence: CASSQDSLEIWDRGAFF.

In DNA form, the CDR3 reads TGTGCCAGCAGCACAAGCGTTTCGGGCTACACCTTC. Encoded protein: CASSTSVSGYTF. The chain joins TRBV5-5 to TRBJ1-2; D is unclear. CDR3 size: 12 residues. Germline CDR1 reads SGHKS; CDR2 reads YYEKEE (reference sequence). The ends were cut back, 4 bases at V and 8 bases at J, with 12 bases in the middle.

The J gene is TRBJ1-3, the V gene TRBV7-9; TRBD1 is a possible D gene (6 bases). Germline V gene sequence: CDR1 SEHNR, CDR2 FQNEAQ (reference sequence). V dropped 1 base and J dropped 2 bases, with 9 bases sitting between them. CDR3 length equals 15 residues. CDR3 sequence reads: CASSLDGGAGNTIYF. The CDR3, as DNA: TGTGCCAGCAGCTTAGACGGGGGCGCTGGAAACACCATATATTTT.

The V gene is TRBV5-1, the J gene TRBJ2-1; D unresolved. Germline V CDR1 and CDR2: SGHRS, YFSETQ. The V end lost 0 bases, the J end lost 5 bases, and 9 bases lay between the germline ends. This CDR3 spans 14 amino acids. The CDR3 DNA follows: TGCGCCAGCAGCTTGGGAGCAGCTAACAATGAGCAGTTCTTC. It specifies CASSLGAANNEQFF.

V and J are TRBV19 and TRBJ1-2; 8 bases are shared with TRBD1. The germline V gene has CDR1 LNHDA and CDR2 SQIVND (reference sequence). V lost 6 bases and J lost 2; bases outside the gene matches: 14. The CDR3 is made up of 17 amino acids. CDR3 in amino acids: CASRLGQGAALNYGYTF. The CDR3 bases are TGTGCCAGTAGACTCGGACAGGGCGCCGCGTTAAACTATGGCTACACCTTC.

This rearrangement joins TRBV6-1 to TRBJ1-5; D unresolved. The CDR3 covers 13 residues. CDR1 MNHNS and CDR2 SASEGT come from the germline V gene. The V end was cut by 2 bases, the J end by 4 bases, with 6 bases between. This CDR3 is CASSEHLNQPQHF. CDR3 sequence (DNA): TGTGCCAGCAGTGAACATCTAAATCAGCCCCAGCATTTT.

The J gene is TRBJ2-1, the V gene TRBV5-1; the D is unclear. CDR1 SGHRS and CDR2 YFSETQ come from the germline V gene. Trimming removed 2 bases at V and 0 bases at J, with 15 bases between. The length of the CDR3 is 17 residues. The CDR3 loop reads CASSFGPLGPSYNEQFF. In nucleotides, the CDR3 is TGCGCCAGCAGCTTCGGACCACTCGGACCCTCCTACAATGAGCAGTTCTTC.

The genes are TRBV27 and TRBJ1-4; a weak D match, TRBD1 (5 bases). Trimming stripped 4 bases from V and 0 bases from J, with 9 bases between. Germline V gene sequence: CDR1 MNHEY, CDR2 SMNVEV (reference sequence). The CDR3 has 15 amino acids. CDR3 coding DNA: TGTGCCAGCAGTTATAGGGGTGCAACTAATGAAAAACTGTTTTTT. Its protein product is CASSYRGATNEKLFF.

The chain is built from TRBV7-9 and TRBJ2-5; 8 nucleotides line up with TRBD2. V shed 3 bases, J shed 2 bases, and the junction held 2 bases outside the gene matches. The CDR3 is 14 residues long. Germline V gene lookup returns CDR1 SEHNR and CDR2 FQNEAQ (reference sequence). The CDR3, as DNA: TGTGCCAGCAGCTTCAGCGGGGGTCAAGAGACCCAGTACTTC. This codes for CASSFSGGQETQYF.

The chain carries TRBV6-5 and TRBJ1-2, with no clear D. The length of the CDR3 is 14 residues. CDR1 and CDR2 (germline): MNHEY, SVGAGI. Trimming cost V 2 bases and J 4 bases, with 11 bases left between them. The CDR3 loop is CASSYRGIGYGYTF. The CDR3 DNA follows: TGTGCCAGCAGTTACCGGGGTATCGGCTATGGCTACACCTTC.

The chain recombines TRBV28 with TRBJ1-2; D is uncertain. CDR3 length equals 12 residues. Germline assignment: CDR1 MDHEN and CDR2 SYDVKM. The V gene lost 6 bases and the J gene lost 5 bases, with 10 bases spanning the gap. This chain's CDR3 is CASRAGVYGYTF. The CDR3, as DNA: TGTGCCAGCAGGGCCGGGGTATATGGCTACACCTTC.

The CDR3 loop reads CASSYPPDRGGQPQHF. CDR3 nucleotide sequence: TGTGCCAGCAGTTACCCCCCAGACAGGGGGGGTCAGCCCCAGCATTTT. The chain employs TRBV6-6 and TRBJ1-5; 9 bases fit TRBD1. There are 16 residues in the CDR3. V was clipped by 2 bases and J by 6 bases; unmatched bases: 8. Germline lookup yields CDR1 MNHNY and CDR2 SVGAGI (reference sequence).

The gene calls are TRBV19 and TRBJ2-2; TRBD1 might be the D (6 bases). The CDR3 runs to 15 residues. Germline V gives CDR1 LNHDA, CDR2 SQIVND (reference sequence). V was clipped by 8 bases and J by 4 bases, with 17 bases between them. CDR3 nucleotides: TGTGCCAGTGTCCCGGGACAAGGGTTCACCGGGGAGCTGTTTTTT. Amino acid sequence: CASVPGQGFTGELFF.